Below are 5 T cell receptor beta chains sequenced from a single sample in a study of radiotherapy plus CTLA-4 blockade in lung cancer. Some clones are missing from TCRdb's copy, which holds only in-frame ones; the method was immunoSEQ multiplex PCR. The table records roughly 30,000 clones, approximately 80% of them present only once. The sequences come from peripheral blood, collected from a patient treated with radiotherapy plus ipilimumab. These receptors were taken from a human donor with non-small cell lung cancer that progressed on radiotherapy plus ipilimumab.

The chain combines TRBV5-1 with TRBJ2-5, with 9 positions matching TRBD1. The ends lost 2 bases at V and 1 base at J; junction bases unmatched: 3. CDR1 and CDR2 from the germline V gene are SGHRS and YFSETQ. The CDR3 contains 15 residues. CDR3 nucleotides: TGCGCCAGCAGCTTCGGGACAGGGACCCAAGAGACCCAGTACTTC. This codes for CASSFGTGTQETQYF.

This rearrangement joins TRBV5-1 to TRBJ2-3, with a weak D call TRBD2 (7 bases). Between the trimmed V and J ends, which lost 0 bases and 3 bases, there was a span of 11 bases. The CDR3 length is 15 residues. Germline V CDR1 and CDR2: SGHRS, YFSETQ. This CDR3 is CASSLVRGATDTQYF. CDR3 coding DNA: TGCGCCAGCAGCTTGGTCCGGGGGGCAACAGATACGCAGTATTTT.

The chain is built from TRBV7-3 and TRBJ2-3; D possibly corresponds to TRBD1 (5 bases). The germline V gene has CDR1 SGHTA and CDR2 FQGTGA. The CDR3 runs 15 residues. With 5 bases removed from V and 4 bases from J, the gap between germline ends came to 16 bases. CDR3 sequence: CASSLGAGRSDTQYF. CDR3 DNA: TGTGCCAGCAGCCTTGGGGCAGGAAGATCAGATACGCAGTATTTT.

This chain connects TRBV5-5 to TRBJ2-1; no definite D call. Per the germline V gene, CDR1 is SGHKS and CDR2 is YYEKEE (reference sequence). Deletions cut 2 bases from V and 6 bases from J, with 9 bases between. The CDR3 spans 13 residues. CDR3 DNA: TGTGCCAGCAGCTTACTCAGGCTCAATGAGCAGTTCTTC. Encoded protein: CASSLLRLNEQFF.

The chain combines TRBV9 with TRBJ1-3; D unclear. Germline V gives CDR1 SGDLS, CDR2 YYNGEE. V was pared by 4 bases and J by 0 bases, with 11 bases between. CDR3 length equals 15 residues. The CDR3 DNA is TGTGCCAGCAGCTTGACTGCCTACTCTGGAAACACCATATATTTT. Translation gives CASSLTAYSGNTIYF.